This T cell receptor (beta chain) was documented in a study of molecular identifiers for immune sequencing clone quantification. About the study: Replicates split RNA from approximately 22,000 or 94,000 naive CD8 cells five ways, and the researchers sequenced four portions.

The CD8+CD4-CCR7+CD45RA+ phenotype defined the sorted naive CD8 T cells. General study points: Clonotypes topping 20 RNA copies carried over 98% of effector molecules but under 1% of naive ones.

In the case of this clonotype: Its antigen remains unidentified. A much larger clone sits a single nucleotide away, making a read error possible.

TCRdb independently ran MiXCR on the PCR reads; one entry per CDR3 protein. Among about 630,000 distinct CDR3 sequences listed, about 25% were seen once. The sample consisted of naive CD8+ T cells from blood, with Jurkat cell RNA spiked in. The subset denotes: FACS-sorted CD8+CD4-CCR7+CD45RA+ naive T cells. The TCR originated in a human donor in good health. Some libraries in this study had Jurkat cell RNA spiked in.

The CDR3 nucleotides read TGCAGCGTTGGGGGTCGCGAGCAGTACTTC. Protein sequence: CSVGGREQYF. This chain links TRBV29-1 with TRBJ2-7; D remains ambiguous. Germline V CDR1 and CDR2: SQVTM, ANQGSEA. This CDR3 spans 10 amino acids. Trimming pared 4 bases from V and 6 bases from J, leaving 7 bases between.